This T cell receptor (beta chain) was sequenced for a study of cytomegalovirus exposure and HLA in healthy donors. For this clone: What it recognizes is unknown.

Overall study results and limits: There were some public TCRs occurring in many donors, but most TCR sequences were rare. An analysis was carried out at a later point. It showed that HLA-associated TCR beta chains were more clonally expanded than equally common non-associated chains. The study designated about 160 TCR beta chains cytomegalovirus-associated. In a later analysis, around 18,000 TCR beta sequences were associated with HLA alleles at 0.05 false discovery rate.

The primer mix had 60 Vbeta and 13 Jbeta primers. Sequencing used immunoSEQ multiplex PCR; TCRdb keeps in-frame clones, though not all of them. Counted here are hundreds of thousands of clones, 75% to 80% occurring once; the ten biggest clones make up 1.5% to 2%. The CDR3 sequence is 14 residues long. Trimming pared 3 bases from V and 7 bases from J, leaving 12 bases between. Germline CDR1 and CDR2: SEHNR and FQNEAQ (reference sequence). Sequencing was done on a sample of PBMCs. V usage is TRBV7-9 and J usage is TRBJ1-4, with unresolved D. This receptor was taken from a young man in good health and CMV-seronegative. Here the CDR3 DNA reads TGTGCCAGCAGCTTGGCCCCGAGGAGTGAAAAACTGTTTTTT. Protein sequence: CASSLAPRSEKLFF.